This entry lists 28 T cell receptor beta chains sequenced from one sample in a study of identical twins. TCRdb used MiXCR to reprocess the 5' RACE reads, holding one entry per CDR3 protein. The sample records some 790,000 distinct CDR3 sequences, about 20% being singletons. This sample also belongs to another study, concerning T cells expressing NK-cell markers.

Sequences were obtained from PBMCs. The receptor set was obtained from a woman aged 18-35 years in good health.

This clonotype was counted only a few times. This sequence joins TRBV6-2 or TRBV6-3 and TRBJ2-1; TRBD2 agrees at 8 bases. After removal of 0 bases from V and 6 bases from J, the junction contained 7 bases not matched to a gene. Germline V lookup: CDR1 MNHEY, CDR2 SVGEGT. This CDR3 spans 16 amino acids. The chain's CDR3 is CASSYSGGRPPNEQFF. The CDR3 nucleotides read TGTGCCAGCAGTTACTCGGGCGGGAGGCCCCCCAATGAGCAGTTCTTC.

In this sample, this clonotype turned up a few times. The chain is built from TRBV12-3 or TRBV12-4 and TRBJ2-5; 13 nucleotides line up with TRBD2. Trimming removed 2 bases from V and 5 bases from J; junction bases left unmatched: 8. The CDR3 is 17 residues long. In DNA, the CDR3 is TGTGCCAGCAGTTTACCGGGACTAGCGGGATTCGGGGAGACCCAGTACTTC. As protein: CASSLPGLAGFGETQYF.

The chain joins TRBV6-1 to TRBJ2-7; 7 bases fit TRBD2. The V and J ends lost 7 bases and 3 bases, in that order; junction bases with no gene match: 9. The CDR3 consists of 14 residues. The V gene's germline CDR1 is MNHNS and CDR2 SASEGT. In DNA, the CDR3 is TGTGCCAGCACTGGGAGGGACTACTACTACGAGCAGTACTTC. Amino acid sequence: CASTGRDYYYEQYF.

This clonotype appeared a few times. This sequence joins TRBV12-3 or TRBV12-4 and TRBJ2-3; 8 positions match TRBD2. The CDR3 consists of 15 residues. Losses at the gene ends were 6 bases for V and 5 bases for J; bases not matched to a gene: 10. CDR3 sequence (DNA): TGTGCCAGCAGCCTGAGCGGGAGCGGGAAAGATACGCAGTATTTT. It codes for CASSLSGSGKDTQYF.

The chain carries TRBV15 and TRBJ2-1; D possibly uses TRBD1 or TRBD2 (6 bases each). V lost 5 bases to trimming and J lost 7 bases, with 15 bases between them. The CDR3 is 14 amino acids. Germline V gene lookup returns CDR1 LNHNV and CDR2 YYDKDF (reference sequence). CDR3 DNA sequence: TGTGCCACCAGCGAAGGGGGGCTAGCGAATGAGCAGTTCTTC. Translation: CATSEGGLANEQFF.

This clonotype was counted between two and nine times. J is TRBJ1-2 and V is TRBV10-3; 8 nucleotides agree with TRBD1. The length of the CDR3 is 14 residues. CDR1 and CDR2 (germline): ENHRY, SYGVKD. V lost 5 bases and J lost 6; bases outside the gene matches: 8. The CDR3 DNA reads TGTGCCATCAGTATACTACAGGGGGAAGATGGCTACACCTTC. Translation: CAISILQGEDGYTF.

The chain combines TRBV12-3 or TRBV12-4 with TRBJ2-1; 8 bases map to TRBD1. CDR3 length equals 16 residues. V lost 6 bases and J lost 0; bases outside the gene matches: 7. The CDR3 region has the DNA TGTGCCAGCAGCCCCAGGGGGCGCGGCTCCTACAATGAGCAGTTCTTC. This translates into CASSPRGRGSYNEQFF.

This clonotype was found a few times. The chain recombines TRBV7-9 with TRBJ2-7, with D uncertain. V lost 3 bases and J 5 bases, leaving 17 bases between the germline ends. Germline V gene data show CDR1 as SEHNR and CDR2 as FQNEAQ (reference sequence). This CDR3 comprises 15 residues. CDR3 amino acids: CASSFPAVGIHEQYF. CDR3 nucleotide sequence: TGTGCCAGCAGCTTCCCGGCTGTGGGGATTCACGAGCAGTACTTC. Filled out from reference TRBV7-9 and TRBJ2-7, the complete variable domain reads DTGVSQNPRHKITKRGQNVTFRCDPISEHNRLYWYRQTLGQGPEFLTYFQNEAQLEKSRLLSDRFSAERPKGSFSTLEIQRTEQGDSAMYLCASSFPAVGIHEQYFGPGTRLTVT.

The chain uses TRBV29-1 and TRBJ1-1; D gene uncertain. This CDR3 spans 13 amino acids. The germline CDR1 and CDR2 sequences are SQVTM and ANQGSEA. Trimming left V 4 bases short and J 6 bases short, with 15 bases between. Written as DNA, the CDR3 is TGCAGCGTTGCCGGGAGCCGCGCCGCTGAAGCTTTCTTT. It codes for CSVAGSRAAEAFF.

This chain uses TRBV10-3 with TRBJ2-1; 7 bases are shared with TRBD1. The CDR3 spans 14 residues. Trimming cost V 2 bases and J 7 bases; bases outside gene matches: 5. Germline lookup yields CDR1 ENHRY and CDR2 SYGVKD. CDR3 in DNA: TGTGCCATCAGTGAGGGACAGGTAGTTAATGAGCAGTTCTTC. It encodes CAISEGQVVNEQFF.

V usage is TRBV9 and J usage is TRBJ2-2; D perhaps matches TRBD2 (5 bases). The CDR3 loop spans 12 amino acids. Trimming shortened V by 6 bases and J by 4 bases, and 7 bases separated the two germline ends. Germline CDR1 SGDLS, CDR2 YYNGEE. The CDR3 DNA is TGTGCCAGCACGAGGGCCACCGGGGAGCTGTTTTTT. Translating gives CASTRATGELFF.

The chain links TRBV12-3 or TRBV12-4 to TRBJ1-3; TRBD1 might be the D (5 bases). Trimming took off 7 bases at V and 4 bases at J, with 17 bases between the two ends. CDR3 length equals 15 residues. In nucleotides, the CDR3 is TGTGCCAGCAATGGTGCACGGGGCCCAGGAAACACCATATATTTT. Its protein is CASNGARGPGNTIYF.

This sequence joins TRBV20-1 and TRBJ2-2, with TRBD2 matching over 8 bases. The trim removed 2 bases at V and 4 bases at J, leaving 6 bases unmatched. Germline V gives CDR1 DFQATT, CDR2 SNEGSKA (reference sequence). The CDR3 is 15 residues long. The CDR3 nucleotides read TGCAGTGCTAGATTGGCGGGAGGAATCACCGGGGAGCTGTTTTTT. Amino acids: CSARLAGGITGELFF.

This clonotype came up a few times. V gene TRBV5-1 combines with J gene TRBJ2-3, with D perhaps matching TRBD1 or TRBD2 (7 bases each). The CDR3 covers 14 residues. Trimming shortened V by 4 bases and J by 4 bases, and 13 bases separated the two germline ends. Germline V gives CDR1 SGHRS, CDR2 YFSETQ. The CDR3 DNA reads as TGCGCCAGCAGCCAGGGGGGGGACCCAGATACGCAGTATTTT. Translated: CASSQGGDPDTQYF.

The V and J genes are TRBV5-6 and TRBJ2-5; possibly TRBD2 for D (6 bases). V gave up 10 bases and J gave up 5 bases, with 18 bases separating them. The CDR3 spans 13 residues. CDR1 and CDR2 from the germline V gene are SGHDT and YYEEEE. The CDR3 spells CASLMGGGETQYF. The CDR3 nucleotides read TGTGCCTCCCTAATGGGAGGAGGCGAGACCCAGTACTTC.

This chain connects TRBV10-3 to TRBJ2-3; TRBD2 agrees at 10 bases. The CDR3 contains 15 residues. With 3 bases clipped from V and 4 bases from J, the junction kept 4 bases outside the gene matches. Per germline, CDR1 ENHRY and CDR2 SYGVKD. The CDR3 sequence is CAISDPSGGADTQYF. In DNA form, the CDR3 reads TGTGCCATCAGTGATCCAAGCGGGGGGGCAGATACGCAGTATTTT.

This clonotype occurred a few times. The V gene is TRBV9, the J gene TRBJ2-1; TRBD2 is a possible D gene (6 bases). Trimming took off 2 bases at V and 3 bases at J, with 12 bases between the two ends. CDR1 and CDR2 from the germline V gene are SGDLS and YYNGEE. The CDR3 loop spans 15 amino acids. This CDR3 reads CASSVGQRVYNEQFF. The CDR3 DNA sequence: TGTGCCAGCAGCGTTGGCCAGCGGGTCTACAATGAGCAGTTCTTC. Full variable domain (remainder filled in from reference TRBV9 and TRBJ2-1): DSGVTQTPKHLITATGQRVTLRCSPRSGDLSVYWYQQSLDQGLQFLIQYYNGEERAKGNILERFSAQQFPDLHSELNLSSLELGDSALYFCASSVGQRVYNEQFFGPGTRLTVL.

There are many counts of this clonotype. This chain links TRBV7-2 with TRBJ1-2; maybe TRBD1 (5 bases). Per germline, CDR1 SGHTA and CDR2 FQGNSA. There are 13 residues in the CDR3. The V gene lost 6 bases and the J gene lost 4 bases, with 12 bases spanning the gap. The CDR3 sequence: CASSPRGTYGYTF. The CDR3 region has the DNA TGTGCCAGCAGTCCAAGGGGCACCTATGGCTACACCTTC.

This sequence joins TRBV30 and TRBJ1-5, with 8 nucleotides matching TRBD1. The junction had 5 bases not matched to a gene; V was cut back by 5 bases and J by 5 bases. Germline V gives CDR1 GTSNPN, CDR2 SVGIG (reference sequence). The length of the CDR3 is 13 residues. CDR3: CAWADRADQPQHF. For the CDR3, the DNA is TGTGCCTGGGCGGACAGGGCGGATCAGCCCCAGCATTTT.

This clonotype was detected a few times. The chain recombines TRBV7-3 with TRBJ2-3; D uncertain. Per the germline V gene, CDR1 is SGHTA and CDR2 is FQGTGA. The germline V and J ends were trimmed by 6 bases and 0 bases, with 16 bases remaining between them. The CDR3 loop spans 16 amino acids. The CDR3 loop is CASSASLAGSTDTQYF. The CDR3 DNA reads as TGTGCCAGCAGTGCCTCACTGGCTGGAAGCACAGATACGCAGTATTTT.

The chain combines TRBV20-1 with TRBJ2-7; 7 nucleotides match TRBD1. V shed 6 bases, J shed 0 bases, and the junction held 8 bases outside the gene matches. Per the germline V gene, CDR1 is DFQATT and CDR2 is SNEGSKA (reference sequence). The CDR3 sequence is 14 residues long. As DNA, the CDR3 is TGCAGTGCAAAGACCGGGACAGCCTCCTACGAGCAGTACTTC. Its translation is CSAKTGTASYEQYF.

The chain recombines TRBV10-3 with TRBJ2-2, with D uncertain. Germline V gene lookup returns CDR1 ENHRY and CDR2 SYGVKD. The CDR3 is 14 residues long. V lost 8 bases and J lost 1, with 11 bases in between. The DNA of the CDR3 is TGTGCCATCTCTTCACGTGGGAACACCGGGGAGCTGTTTTTT. Its protein product is CAISSRGNTGELFF.

The rearrangement joins TRBV5-1 to TRBJ2-5; 8 nucleotides line up with TRBD2. The CDR3 consists of 14 residues. Germline trimming cut 2 bases from V and 5 bases from J; bases unmatched to any gene: 5. Germline CDR1 reads SGHRS; CDR2 reads YFSETQ. CDR3 sequence: CASSLPGLEETQYF. CDR3 in DNA: TGCGCCAGCAGCTTACCGGGACTAGAGGAGACCCAGTACTTC.

The CDR3 coding sequence is TGTGCCACCAGCAGAGATGGGTGGGGGGAGCTGTTTTTT. It encodes CATSRDGWGELFF. The chain has TRBV15 and TRBJ2-2; D remains ambiguous. Per germline, CDR1 LNHNV and CDR2 YYDKDF (reference sequence). Trimming removed 0 bases from V and 8 bases from J, with 7 bases in between. This CDR3 spans 13 amino acids.

This rearrangement joins TRBV9 to TRBJ2-7; TRBD1 matches 11 bases. Germline CDR1 SGDLS, CDR2 YYNGEE. The CDR3 extends over 16 amino acids. V trimming: 3 bases; J trimming: 0 bases; junction bases outside the gene matches: 5. The DNA of the CDR3 is TGTGCCAGCAGCGGGGAGGACAGGGGGCTCTCCTACGAGCAGTACTTC. Translating it yields CASSGEDRGLSYEQYF.

There are a few counts of this clonotype. CDR3 nucleotide sequence: TGCGCCAGCAGCTTGGGGGTAGGGGACCAAGAGACCCAGTACTTC. Its protein product is CASSLGVGDQETQYF. The chain uses TRBV5-1 and TRBJ2-5; TRBD1 is a possible D gene (5 bases). Trimming left V 0 bases short and J 0 bases short, with 9 bases between. The germline CDR1 and CDR2 sequences are SGHRS and YFSETQ. The CDR3 has 15 amino acids.

This clonotype was seen more than once but under ten times. The chain joins TRBV6-8 to TRBJ2-1, with TRBD2 identical over 10 bases. J gave up 10 bases and V 4 bases, and 13 bases lay outside the gene matches. CDR1 and CDR2 from the germline V gene are MNHGY and SAAAGT. The CDR3 covers 16 residues. CDR3 residues: CASSFPRASGRCEQFF. CDR3 DNA sequence: TGTGCCAGCAGTTTTCCCCGAGCTAGCGGGAGATGCGAGCAGTTCTTC.

This clonotype turned up a few times. The chain joins TRBV5-1 to TRBJ2-7, with D perhaps TRBD2 (5 bases). V lost 4 bases to trimming and J lost 6 bases, with 17 bases between them. CDR1 is SGHRS and CDR2 is YFSETQ in the germline V gene. This CDR3 is 14 amino acids long. CDR3 protein: CASSTPDSPSEQYF. CDR3 in DNA: TGCGCCAGCAGCACACCGGACTCCCCCAGCGAGCAGTACTTC.